Shown below are 13 T cell receptor beta chains from a single sample sequenced in a study of long-term antiretroviral therapy in people with HIV. This was the immunoSEQ v3.0 assay at survey level. The method was immunoSEQ multiplex PCR; TCRdb's version includes in-frame clones alone and lacks a portion of them. The sample yields about 15,000 clones, about 71% seen once. This specimen was unsorted PBMCs, taken 1.5 years before starting antiretroviral therapy. Receptor source: a woman aged 50 to 60 with HIV.

The chain couples TRBV7-4 to TRBJ1-2; D is unresolved. The CDR3 runs to 10 residues. CDR1 and CDR2 (germline): SGHVT, SQSDAQ. V was trimmed by 10 bases and J by 2 bases, leaving 5 bases between them. CDR3 nucleotides: TGTGCCAACCCGAACTATGGCTACACCTTC. Its translation: CANPNYGYTF.

J is TRBJ1-1 and V is TRBV30; tentative D call: TRBD1 (5 bases). CDR1 GTSNPN and CDR2 SVGIG come from the germline V gene (reference sequence). This CDR3 region has 13 residues. The V and J ends lost 7 bases and 2 bases respectively, with 14 bases between them. CDR3 sequence reads: CASFRDLNTEAFF. In DNA form, the CDR3 reads TGTGCCTCATTTCGGGACCTTAACACTGAAGCTTTCTTT.

This clone appeared a few times. The chain employs TRBV27 and TRBJ2-2; no definite D call. Germline V gives CDR1 MNHEY, CDR2 SMNVEV (reference sequence). This CDR3 is built from 15 residues. Trimming shortened V by 7 bases and J by 0 bases, and 12 bases separated the two germline ends. CDR3 sequence: CASKWDFTNTGELFF. In nucleotides, the CDR3 is TGTGCCAGCAAGTGGGATTTTACGAACACCGGGGAGCTGTTTTTT.

This clone turned up a few times. V and J are TRBV9 and TRBJ2-1; tentatively, D is TRBD1 (6 bases). Trimming took off 3 bases at V and 3 bases at J, with 16 bases between the two ends. CDR1 and CDR2 (germline): SGDLS, YYNGEE. This CDR3 region has 16 residues. CDR3 coding DNA: TGTGCCAGCAGCGCCCGTCGGACAGTAAACTACAATGAGCAGTTCTTC. This codes for CASSARRTVNYNEQFF.

The chain combines TRBV2 with TRBJ2-5, with TRBD2 as a possible D gene (5 bases). The CDR3 totals 15 residues. From germline, CDR1 is SNHLY and CDR2 FYNNEI. The V and J ends lost 4 bases and 4 bases respectively, with 16 bases between them. CDR3 bases: TGTGCCAGCAGTGCTCGGACCCTCGGAGGAGAGACCCAGTACTTC. It encodes CASSARTLGGETQYF.

The chain links TRBV10-2 to TRBJ1-5, with unresolved D. This CDR3 region has 14 residues. V shed 5 bases and J shed 3 bases, with 11 bases lying between them. Per the germline V gene, CDR1 is WSHSY and CDR2 is SAAADI. DNA of the CDR3: TGCGCCAGCAGTCTAGACGGAGCCAATCAGCCCCAGCATTTT. Its protein is CASSLDGANQPQHF.

This chain joins TRBV5-6 and TRBJ2-1, with D possibly being TRBD1 (6 bases). Germline loops: CDR1 SGHDT, CDR2 YYEEEE. V was cut by 0 bases and J by 2 bases, with 9 bases left in between. CDR3 length: 15 residues. As DNA, the CDR3 is TGTGCCAGCAGCTTGGAACAGGGCCCCTACAATGAGCAGTTCTTC. The encoded protein is CASSLEQGPYNEQFF.

V usage is TRBV2 and J usage is TRBJ2-2; D possibly corresponds to TRBD1 (5 bases). The CDR3 spans 13 residues. Germline values: CDR1 SNHLY, CDR2 FYNNEI. The V end was cut by 2 bases, the J end by 4 bases, with 5 bases between. CDR3 coding DNA: TGTGCCAGCAGTGAAAGGGGCACCGGGGAGCTGTTTTTT. It codes for CASSERGTGELFF. Full variable domain (outside the CDR3, taken from reference TRBV2 and TRBJ2-2): EPEVTQTPSHQVTQMGQEVILRCVPISNHLYFYWYRQILGQKVEFLVSFYNNEISEKSEIFDDQFSVERPDGSNFTLKIRSTKLEDSAMYFCASSERGTGELFFGEGSRLTVL.

V is TRBV2 and J is TRBJ2-5; 8 nucleotides agree with TRBD2. J lost 5 bases, V lost 2 bases, and 7 bases had no gene match. Germline CDR1 and CDR2: SNHLY and FYNNEI. This CDR3 comprises 15 residues. CDR3 sequence (DNA): TGTGCCAGCAGTGAATTCGGGGGGGTACGCGAGACCCAGTACTTC. Its protein is CASSEFGGVRETQYF.

Only one count was recorded for this clone. The rearrangement links TRBV19 to TRBJ2-1; D unclear. V was trimmed by 5 bases and J by 9 bases, leaving 8 bases between them. The CDR3 runs 11 residues. Germline CDR1 and CDR2: LNHDA and SQIVND (reference sequence). The CDR3 sequence is CASSARGEQFF. CDR3 DNA: TGTGCCAGTAGTGCACGCGGTGAGCAGTTCTTC.

The chain recombines TRBV29-1 with TRBJ1-5; a weak D match, TRBD1 (5 bases). This CDR3 has 12 residues. V gave up 4 bases and J gave up 4 bases, with 8 bases separating them. Germline V gene lookup returns CDR1 SQVTM and CDR2 ANQGSEA. As DNA, the CDR3 is TGCAGCGTTGGGGGGGAAAATCAGCCCCAGCATTTT. It is translated as CSVGGENQPQHF.

The chain is built from TRBV11-2 and TRBJ1-2; possibly TRBD1 for D (5 bases). V shed 0 bases and J shed 7 bases, with 15 bases lying between them. CDR1 and CDR2 (germline): SGHAT, FQNNGV. This CDR3 spans 15 amino acids. This chain's CDR3 is CASSLETTGGSGYTF. The DNA of the CDR3 is TGTGCCAGCAGCTTAGAGACCACCGGGGGTAGTGGCTACACCTTC.

This rearrangement joins TRBV11-2 to TRBJ2-3, with D perhaps assigned TRBD1 or TRBD2 (5 bases each). The CDR3 is made up of 16 amino acids. Trimming shortened V by 0 bases and J by 0 bases, and 10 bases separated the two germline ends. Germline CDR1 reads SGHAT; CDR2 reads FQNNGV. The CDR3 DNA sequence: TGTGCCAGCAGCTTAGATTCGGGGCGTAGCACAGATACGCAGTATTTT. This gives the protein CASSLDSGRSTDTQYF.